What follows are 18 T cell receptor beta chains derived from one specimen sequenced in a study of control samples from healthy donors and cancer patients. Assay used: immunoSEQ multiplex PCR; TCRdb lists only in-frame clones, some missing. The sample carries 100,000 to 150,000 clones, approximately 84% recorded once. Specimen: blood. Receptors originate from a man between 18 and 29 years old in good health.

The V gene is TRBV9, the J gene TRBJ1-6; 7 bases agree with TRBD1. V lost 4 bases and J lost 4; bases outside the gene matches: 8. This CDR3 spans 16 amino acids. The germline V gene has CDR1 SGDLS and CDR2 YYNGEE. DNA for the CDR3: TGTGCCAGCAGCCCAATGCCGGGACAGTATAATTCACCCCTCCACTTT. Its protein is CASSPMPGQYNSPLHF.

This clone appeared once. This chain uses TRBV5-1 with TRBJ2-3, with D possibly being TRBD2 (7 bases). V dropped 4 bases and J dropped 1 base, with 19 bases sitting between them. The CDR3 contains 17 residues. Germline V gene sequence: CDR1 SGHRS, CDR2 YFSETQ. CDR3 sequence (DNA): TGCGCCAGCAGCCCCGCCGGGGGCGGGAGAGGCACAGATACGCAGTATTTT. Translating gives CASSPAGGGRGTDTQYF.

The chain couples TRBV4-3 to TRBJ2-1; 8 bases fit TRBD2. Germline V CDR1 and CDR2: LGHNA, YSLEER. The CDR3 is 19 residues long. The V and J ends lost 2 bases and 2 bases, in that order; junction bases with no gene match: 14. The CDR3 spells CASSQFMSYSGDTYNEQFF. DNA of the CDR3: TGCGCCAGCAGCCAATTCATGAGTTATAGCGGGGACACCTACAATGAGCAGTTCTTC.

The J gene is TRBJ1-1, the V gene TRBV30, with TRBD1 matching over 8 bases. Trimming removed 5 bases from V and 6 bases from J; junction bases left unmatched: 5. Germline CDR1 is GTSNPN and CDR2 is SVGIG (reference sequence). The CDR3 runs 12 residues. CDR3 amino acids: CAWAGGYAEAFF. As DNA, the CDR3 is TGTGCCTGGGCAGGGGGCTACGCTGAAGCTTTCTTT.

The chain employs TRBV5-1 and TRBJ1-3; D unresolved. Germline CDR1 SGHRS, CDR2 YFSETQ. V shed 3 bases and J shed 5 bases, with 6 bases lying between them. The CDR3 length is 12 residues. CDR3 sequence: CASSSSRNTIYF. The CDR3, as DNA: TGCGCCAGCAGCTCATCTAGAAACACCATATATTTT.

This rearrangement joins TRBV6-5 to TRBJ2-3; TRBD1 matches 11 bases. Per the germline V gene, CDR1 is MNHEY and CDR2 is SVGAGI. The CDR3 consists of 15 residues. The V segment lost 7 bases and the J segment 1 base; nucleotides outside the gene matches: 4. CDR3 in amino acids: CASTTGQGGTDTQYF. CDR3 nucleotide sequence: TGTGCCAGCACCACGGGACAGGGGGGCACAGATACGCAGTATTTT.

V gene TRBV29-1 combines with J gene TRBJ2-5, with D possibly being TRBD2 (5 bases). The CDR3 has 12 amino acids. With 5 bases removed from V and 4 bases from J, the gap between germline ends came to 11 bases. CDR1 and CDR2 from the germline V gene are SQVTM and ANQGSEA. This CDR3 reads CSVTSGLETQYF. CDR3 coding DNA: TGCAGCGTTACTAGTGGGCTAGAGACCCAGTACTTC. The full variable domain, its missing parts supplied by reference TRBV29-1 and TRBJ2-5, is SAVISQKPSRDICQRGTSLTIQCQVDSQVTMMFWYRQQPGQSLTLIATANQGSEATYESGFVIDKFPISRPNLTFSTLTVSNMSPEDSSIYLCSVTSGLETQYFGPGTRLLVL.

The V gene is TRBV27, the J gene TRBJ2-1; 8 nucleotides agree with TRBD2. CDR1 MNHEY and CDR2 SMNVEV come from the germline V gene (reference sequence). The length of the CDR3 is 18 residues. V lost 5 bases and J lost 0; bases outside the gene matches: 12. The CDR3 sequence: CASSPRPPLAGSYNEQFF. In DNA form, the CDR3 reads TGTGCCAGCAGTCCGCGCCCCCCCCTAGCGGGCTCCTACAATGAGCAGTTCTTC.

A few counts support this clone. The J gene is TRBJ1-5, the V gene TRBV11-2, with unresolved D. V was cut by 0 bases and J by 2 bases, with 8 bases left in between. The CDR3 sequence is 15 residues long. CDR1 SGHAT and CDR2 FQNNGV come from the germline V gene. DNA of the CDR3: TGTGCCAGCAGCTTAGATAGGGCGGGCAATCAGCCCCAGCATTTT. Its translation is CASSLDRAGNQPQHF.

The DNA of the CDR3 is TGTGCCGTAGCGGGCCGGTATAGCAATCAGCCCCAGCATTTT. It encodes CAVAGRYSNQPQHF. V usage is TRBV19 and J usage is TRBJ1-5; D unclear. V was cut by 11 bases and J by 0 bases, with 14 bases left in between. CDR3 length: 14 residues. Germline CDR1 reads LNHDA; CDR2 reads SQIVND (reference sequence).

V and J are TRBV19 and TRBJ1-2, with TRBD1 matching over 7 bases. The CDR3 has 12 residues. V was clipped by 9 bases and J by 10 bases; unmatched bases: 11. CDR1 is LNHDA and CDR2 is SQIVND in the germline V gene (reference sequence). In nucleotides, the CDR3 is TGTGCCAGGGAACAAGACAGGGTTAACTACACCTTC. Protein product: CAREQDRVNYTF.

The chain couples TRBV24-1 to TRBJ2-7; D is unclear. CDR3 length: 11 residues. V was pared by 9 bases and J by 4 bases, with 9 bases between. Germline V gene data show CDR1 as KGHDR and CDR2 as SFDVKD. The CDR3 region has the DNA TGTGCCACCGGGAATGAATACGAGCAGTACTTC. Amino acids: CATGNEYEQYF.

J is TRBJ1-5 and V is TRBV19, with D tentatively TRBD1 (6 bases). Germline V gene sequence: CDR1 LNHDA, CDR2 SQIVND (reference sequence). V was pared by 5 bases and J by 0 bases, with 17 bases between. There are 17 residues in the CDR3. The CDR3 region is CASSVRGGPNSNQPQHF. The CDR3 DNA sequence: TGTGCCAGTAGTGTGAGGGGGGGGCCGAATAGCAATCAGCCCCAGCATTTT.

V gene TRBV2 combines with J gene TRBJ2-1, with 9 bases fitting TRBD2. V was clipped by 1 base and J by 1 base; unmatched bases: 8. The CDR3 consists of 18 residues. The V gene's germline CDR1 is SNHLY and CDR2 FYNNEI. The CDR3 sequence is CASSEEAAGGGSYNEQFF. CDR3 DNA: TGTGCCAGCAGTGAAGAGGCAGCGGGAGGAGGTTCCTACAATGAGCAGTTCTTC.

This chain connects TRBV7-3 to TRBJ1-1; D not resolved. Germline assignment: CDR1 SGHTA and CDR2 FQGTGA. V shed 4 bases and J shed 1 base, with 7 bases lying between them. There are 13 residues in the CDR3. Here the CDR3 reads CASSSTPNTEAFF. CDR3 nucleotides: TGTGCCAGCAGCTCAACACCGAACACTGAAGCTTTCTTT.

This chain uses TRBV7-9 with TRBJ1-6, with a tentative D call TRBD1 (5 bases). V was clipped by 1 base and J by 7 bases, with 8 bases between them. Germline assignment: CDR1 SEHNR and CDR2 FQNEAQ (reference sequence). This CDR3 spans 14 amino acids. The CDR3 DNA reads as TGTGCCAGCAGCTTAGGGGACTCCAATTCACCCCTCCACTTT. This gives the protein CASSLGDSNSPLHF.

This clone was seen just once. V usage is TRBV15 and J usage is TRBJ2-7; D uncertain. Looked up from germline, CDR1 is LNHNV and CDR2 is YYDKDF (reference sequence). V lost 0 bases, J lost 2 bases, and 2 bases lay in between. The CDR3 is 12 amino acids. CDR3 protein: CATSREPYEQYF. The CDR3 coding sequence is TGTGCCACCAGCAGAGAACCCTACGAGCAGTACTTC.

The rearrangement joins TRBV28 to TRBJ1-5; 7 positions agree with TRBD1. The CDR3 has 15 residues. CDR1 MDHEN and CDR2 SYDVKM come from the germline V gene. J gave up 5 bases and V 8 bases, and 12 bases lay outside the gene matches. CDR3 bases: TGTGCCAGCCTTCCAGGGGGGGAGGTTTATCAGCCCCAGCATTTT. Translating gives CASLPGGEVYQPQHF. Using reference TRBV28 and TRBJ1-5 for the parts outside the CDR3, the full variable domain is DVKVTQSSRYLVKRTGEKVFLECVQDMDHENMFWYRQDPGLGLRLIYFSYDVKMKEKGDIPEGYSVSREKKERFSLILESASTNQTSMYLCASLPGGEVYQPQHFGDGTRLSIL.